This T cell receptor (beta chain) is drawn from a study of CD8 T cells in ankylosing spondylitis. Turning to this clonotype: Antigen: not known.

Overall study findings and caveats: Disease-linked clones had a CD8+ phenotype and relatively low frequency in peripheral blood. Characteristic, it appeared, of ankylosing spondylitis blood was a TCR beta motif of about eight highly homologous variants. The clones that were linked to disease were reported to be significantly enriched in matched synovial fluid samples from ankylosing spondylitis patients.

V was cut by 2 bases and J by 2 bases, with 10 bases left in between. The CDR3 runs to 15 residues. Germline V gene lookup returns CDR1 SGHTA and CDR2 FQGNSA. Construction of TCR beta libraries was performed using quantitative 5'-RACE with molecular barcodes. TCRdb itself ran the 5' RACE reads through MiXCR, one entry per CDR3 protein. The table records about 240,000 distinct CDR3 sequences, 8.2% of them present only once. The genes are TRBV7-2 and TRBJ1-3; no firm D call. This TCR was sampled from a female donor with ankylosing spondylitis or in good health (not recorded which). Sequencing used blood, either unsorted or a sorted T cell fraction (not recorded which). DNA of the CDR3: TGTGCCAGCAGCTTAACAACTGCCACTGGAAACACCATATATTTT. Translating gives CASSLTTATGNTIYF.